What follows are 23 T cell receptor beta chains derived from one specimen sequenced in a study of glioma-infiltrating T cells after dendritic cell vaccination. Produced via immunoSEQ multiplex PCR; TCRdb's table is partial and in-frame only. The sample lists about 67,000 clones, approximately 80% occurring once. The sequences come from blood, collected before dendritic cell vaccination. The receptors stem from a human donor with glioblastoma.

V and J are TRBV19 and TRBJ2-5, with D maybe TRBD1 (5 bases). Trimming stripped 4 bases from V and 5 bases from J, with 11 bases between. Germline V gene lookup returns CDR1 LNHDA and CDR2 SQIVND (reference sequence). This CDR3 has 13 amino acids. The CDR3 here is CASSNQGWETQYF. The CDR3 DNA is TGTGCCAGTAGTAACCAGGGATGGGAGACCCAGTACTTC.

The genes are TRBV6-1 and TRBJ1-1; a possible D gene is TRBD1 (5 bases). Germline CDR1 is MNHNS and CDR2 is SASEGT. V was clipped by 2 bases and J by 4 bases, with 14 bases between them. The CDR3 is made up of 15 amino acids. The CDR3 reads CASSEMAGSGTEAFF. The DNA of the CDR3 is TGTGCCAGCAGTGAAATGGCAGGGTCGGGCACTGAAGCTTTCTTT.

The J gene is TRBJ1-2, the V gene TRBV5-1; D is uncertain. Germline CDR1 and CDR2: SGHRS and YFSETQ. The CDR3 has 14 residues. V lost 0 bases to trimming and J lost 6 bases, with 12 bases between them. This CDR3 reads CASSLGSREDGYTF. For the CDR3, the DNA is TGCGCCAGCAGCTTGGGGTCGCGAGAGGATGGCTACACCTTC.

The chain couples TRBV11-1 to TRBJ2-1, with D maybe TRBD2 (6 bases). Trimming left V 2 bases short and J 5 bases short, with 13 bases between. This CDR3 has 15 residues. CDR1 SGHAT and CDR2 FQDESV come from the germline V gene (reference sequence). CDR3 in amino acids: CASSLLEGRDNEQFF. The CDR3 DNA sequence: TGTGCCAGCAGCTTATTGGAGGGGCGAGACAATGAGCAGTTCTTC. Complete variable domain (other parts from reference TRBV11-1 and TRBJ2-1): EAEVAQSPRYKITEKSQAVAFWCDPISGHATLYWYRQILGQGPELLVQFQDESVVDDSQLPKDRFSAERLKGVDSTLKIQPAELGDSAMYLCASSLLEGRDNEQFFGPGTRLTVL.

The CDR3 loop reads CASSITGINTEAFF. CDR3 sequence (DNA): TGTGCCAGTAGTATCACCGGGATTAACACTGAAGCTTTCTTT. The chain combines TRBV19 with TRBJ1-1; no clear D gene. CDR3 length equals 14 residues. Trimming cost V 3 bases and J 2 bases, with 10 bases left between them. Germline CDR1 is LNHDA and CDR2 is SQIVND (reference sequence).

This clone was counted a few times. V gene TRBV6-1 combines with J gene TRBJ1-6, with 8 bases identical to TRBD1. V shed 6 bases, J shed 7 bases, and the junction held 5 bases outside the gene matches. Germline V gene sequence: CDR1 MNHNS, CDR2 SASEGT. The CDR3 covers 14 residues. CDR3 sequence (DNA): TGTGCCAGCAGCGGGACAGGCGACAATTCACCCCTCCACTTT. Translation gives CASSGTGDNSPLHF.

Only one count was recorded for this clone. J is TRBJ1-1 and V is TRBV6-6; D is possibly TRBD1 (5 bases). Germline CDR1 reads MNHNY; CDR2 reads SVGAGI (reference sequence). The CDR3 length is 14 residues. Trimming took 0 bases from V and 5 from J, leaving 10 bases between them. The CDR3 loop reads CASSYSSGGTEAFF. CDR3 in DNA: TGTGCCAGCAGTTACTCGTCGGGGGGAACTGAAGCTTTCTTT.

This clone came up once. The genes are TRBV14 and TRBJ2-1; TRBD1 matches at 7 bases. This CDR3 is 15 amino acids long. After removal of 0 bases from V and 4 bases from J, the junction contained 3 bases not matched to a gene. Germline V CDR1 and CDR2: SGHDN, FVKESK. The CDR3 DNA is TGTGCCAGCAGCCAAGAGGGGACAGTTTACAATGAGCAGTTCTTC. Its protein is CASSQEGTVYNEQFF. The whole variable domain, remainder taken from reference TRBV14 and TRBJ2-1, is EAGVTQFPSHSVIEKGQTVTLRCDPISGHDNLYWYRRVMGKEIKFLLHFVKESKQDESGMPNNRFLAERTGGTYSTLKVQPAELEDSGVYFCASSQEGTVYNEQFFGPGTRLTVL.

The chain links TRBV9 to TRBJ1-6; D is unresolved. CDR1 is SGDLS and CDR2 is YYNGEE in the germline V gene. This CDR3 is 16 amino acids long. The V and J ends lost 1 base and 5 bases respectively, with 13 bases between them. CDR3 sequence reads: CASSVSPGGNNSPLHF. CDR3 sequence (DNA): TGTGCCAGCAGCGTATCTCCGGGAGGAAATAATTCACCCCTCCACTTT.

V usage is TRBV2 and J usage is TRBJ2-5; 14 bases match TRBD2. This CDR3 contains 15 residues. The J segment lost 5 bases and the V segment lost 5 bases, leaving 4 bases of the junction unmatched. CDR1 SNHLY and CDR2 FYNNEI come from the germline V gene. The CDR3 sequence is CASSKRTSGGETQYF. CDR3 DNA: TGTGCCAGCAGTAAGAGGACTAGCGGGGGGGAGACCCAGTACTTC.

This chain links TRBV5-5 with TRBJ1-1; the D gene is possibly TRBD1 (5 bases). V was cut by 4 bases and J by 6 bases, with 13 bases left in between. The CDR3 is 13 residues long. In germline, CDR1 is SGHKS, CDR2 YYEKEE (reference sequence). The CDR3 region has the DNA TGTGCCAGCAGCCGACCCGACAGAGCTGAAGCTTTCTTT. Translating it yields CASSRPDRAEAFF.

CDR3 sequence: CASSLGTGHYEQFF. CDR3 coding DNA: TGTGCCAGCAGTCTGGGGACAGGGCACTATGAGCAGTTCTTC. The gene calls are TRBV7-9 and TRBJ2-1, with 9 bases that match TRBD1. V lost 6 bases, J lost 8 bases, and 8 bases stayed unmatched. The CDR3 has 14 amino acids. Germline lookup yields CDR1 SEHNR and CDR2 FQNEAQ (reference sequence).

The chain recombines TRBV4-1 with TRBJ2-7; the match to TRBD2 covers 7 bases. The V and J ends lost 3 bases and 3 bases, in that order; junction bases with no gene match: 5. The CDR3 length is 14 residues. Germline V gene sequence: CDR1 MGHRA, CDR2 YSYEKL. In DNA, the CDR3 is TGCGCCAGCAGCCAGAGCGGGACTGGCTACGAGCAGTACTTC. Encoded protein: CASSQSGTGYEQYF.

The rearrangement uses TRBV7-2 and TRBJ1-1; D call uncertain. CDR3 length: 15 residues. With 7 bases removed from V and 0 bases from J, the gap between germline ends came to 15 bases. Germline V gives CDR1 SGHTA, CDR2 FQGNSA. In DNA form, the CDR3 reads TGTGCCAGCACTAAACAGCCAACCTTGAACACTGAAGCTTTCTTT. Translated: CASTKQPTLNTEAFF.

The J gene is TRBJ2-7, the V gene TRBV15, with 9 positions matching TRBD1. V shed 0 bases and J 6 bases; nucleotides not matched to a gene: 0. Germline CDR1 and CDR2: LNHNV and YYDKDF (reference sequence). This CDR3 has 13 amino acids. The CDR3 protein is CATSREGQGEQYF. CDR3 sequence (DNA): TGTGCCACCAGCAGAGAGGGACAGGGCGAGCAGTACTTC.

This clone was counted many times. The V call is TRBV6-1, the J call TRBJ1-6, with D maybe TRBD1 (5 bases). V was cut by 1 base and J by 7 bases, with 8 bases left in between. CDR1 is MNHNS and CDR2 is SASEGT in the germline V gene. The CDR3 contains 14 residues. CDR3 bases: TGTGCCAGCAGTGAAGGGAGGGGCAATTCACCCCTCCACTTT. This translates into CASSEGRGNSPLHF.

V gene TRBV7-6 combines with J gene TRBJ2-1; 7 positions match TRBD1. The CDR3 is 15 amino acids. The V segment lost 5 bases and the J segment 4 bases; nucleotides outside the gene matches: 8. Germline V lookup: CDR1 SGHVS, CDR2 FNYEAQ. The CDR3 DNA reads TGTGCCAGCAGCACTAACAGGGGATCGTACAATGAGCAGTTCTTC. Its protein is CASSTNRGSYNEQFF. Full variable domain (outside the CDR3, taken from reference TRBV7-6 and TRBJ2-1): GAGVSQSPRYKVTKRGQDVALRCDPISGHVSLYWYRQALGQGPEFLTYFNYEAQQDKSGLPNDRFSAERPEGSISTLTIQRTEQRDSAMYRCASSTNRGSYNEQFFGPGTRLTVL.

The CDR3, as DNA: TGTGCCAGCAGTGAAGGACAGTACTATGGCTACACCTTC. As protein: CASSEGQYYGYTF. V and J are TRBV2 and TRBJ1-2, with D perhaps matching TRBD1 (5 bases). V was clipped by 1 base and J by 3 bases, with 6 bases between them. Germline lookup yields CDR1 SNHLY and CDR2 FYNNEI. The CDR3 has 13 residues.

V usage is TRBV2 and J usage is TRBJ1-2, with D possibly matching TRBD1 (5 bases). This CDR3 is built from 16 residues. The germline V and J ends were trimmed by 3 bases and 4 bases, with 18 bases remaining between them. The germline CDR1 and CDR2 sequences are SNHLY and FYNNEI. CDR3 sequence reads: CASSDLTALRVYGYTF. The CDR3 DNA reads TGTGCCAGCAGTGACTTGACAGCCCTACGAGTCTATGGCTACACCTTC.

The chain couples TRBV7-2 to TRBJ2-5; D ambiguous. Per the germline V gene, CDR1 is SGHTA and CDR2 is FQGNSA. The CDR3 is made up of 14 amino acids. V lost 7 bases, J lost 1 base, and 13 bases lay in between. The CDR3 region has the DNA TGTGCCAGCAACGTTGAATCGGGCCAAGAGACCCAGTACTTC. It yields the protein CASNVESGQETQYF.

The DNA for the CDR3 is TGTGCCAGCACCGCCAGTGGGGGGTACACTGAAGCTTTCTTT. Translating gives CASTASGGYTEAFF. The chain links TRBV25-1 to TRBJ1-1; TRBD1 might be the D (5 bases). V dropped 7 bases and J dropped 3 bases, with 15 bases sitting between them. CDR3 length: 14 amino acids. Germline CDR1 and CDR2: MGHDK and SYGVNS.

V and J are TRBV30 and TRBJ1-1, with 9 bases matching TRBD1. Germline-derived CDR1 and CDR2 are GTSNPN and SVGIG (reference sequence). V shed 1 base, J shed 3 bases, and the junction held 12 bases outside the gene matches. The CDR3 has 17 amino acids. Here the CDR3 reads CAWSEDRTGEGDTEAFF. Here the CDR3 DNA reads TGTGCCTGGAGTGAGGATCGGACAGGGGAGGGGGACACTGAAGCTTTCTTT.

The chain is built from TRBV5-1 and TRBJ2-7, with 8 bases aligning to TRBD2. The J segment lost 0 bases and the V segment lost 0 bases, leaving 2 bases of the junction unmatched. This CDR3 is 15 amino acids long. From germline, CDR1 is SGHRS and CDR2 YFSETQ. The CDR3 bases are TGCGCCAGCAGCTTGGCCGCGGGGGGCTCCTACGAGCAGTACTTC. It yields the protein CASSLAAGGSYEQYF.